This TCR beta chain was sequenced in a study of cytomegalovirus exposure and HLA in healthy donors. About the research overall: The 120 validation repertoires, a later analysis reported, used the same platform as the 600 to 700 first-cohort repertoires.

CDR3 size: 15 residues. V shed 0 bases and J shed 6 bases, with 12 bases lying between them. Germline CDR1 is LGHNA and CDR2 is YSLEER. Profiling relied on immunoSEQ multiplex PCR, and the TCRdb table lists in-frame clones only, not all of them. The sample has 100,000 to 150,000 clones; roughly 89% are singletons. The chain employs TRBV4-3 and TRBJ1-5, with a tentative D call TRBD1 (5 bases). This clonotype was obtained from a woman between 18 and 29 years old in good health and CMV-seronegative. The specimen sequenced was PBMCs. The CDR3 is CASSQDYGGAQPQHF. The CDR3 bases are TGCGCCAGCAGCCAAGATTATGGTGGGGCTCAGCCCCAGCATTTT.